This T cell receptor (beta chain) is from a study of T cell changes during pregnancy in multiple sclerosis (dated by TCRdb to 2018 to 2020). General notes on the study: Changes in the T cell repertoire over the course of pregnancy were examined in this study in women with multiple sclerosis.

For this clone: No antigen is known for it. No qualities accompany the bases; no much larger clone lies one base away.

Receptor libraries were prepared by the immunoSEQ multiplex PCR assay. TCRdb limited this immuneACCESS table to in-frame rearrangements with V and J called. A share of clones is missing; checked studies link under half to unresolved V genes, and the rest is unexplained. For this sample the table gives about 23,000 clones, of which about 88% were detected only once. More than 0.95% of the sample lies in the top ten. V and J are truncated by 5 bases and 6 bases respectively, leaving an intervening sequence of 17 bases. The germline V gene supplies CDR1 MNHEY and CDR2 SVGAGI. Spanning cysteine to phenylalanine, the CDR3 consists of 14 amino acids. The kept DNA is CDR3 alone, 42 bases in frame from the first base.

This chain joins TRBV6-5 to TRBJ2-7; TRBD2 is a possible D gene, resting on 6 matching bases. The material was CD4+ T cells from peripheral blood mononuclear cells, obtained in the first trimester of pregnancy. The origin of this receptor is a female donor in good health, enrolled as a control in a pregnancy study. The DNA sequence follows: TGTGCCAGCAGTCCACTGCGATACGGGGGCGAGCAGTACTTC. It encodes CASSPLRYGGEQYF.